These 19 T cell receptor beta chains were all obtained from the same sample, sequenced in a study of T cell repertoires in cytomegalovirus infection. Using its own MiXCR run on the reads, TCRdb lists one record per CDR3 protein. The sample shows 150,000 to 200,000 distinct CDR3 sequences, over 25% of them seen only once. The sample comprised PBMCs. Receptors originate from a human donor in good health (CMV status not recorded). Some clones in this sample may be carry-over from other donors' samples.

This clonotype has a handful of counts. The rearrangement uses TRBV2 and TRBJ2-3; D gene unclear. Trimming cost V 2 bases and J 2 bases, with 8 bases left between them. The CDR3 length is 14 residues. From germline, CDR1 is SNHLY and CDR2 FYNNEI. The CDR3 is CASSESRNTDTQYF. The CDR3 region has the DNA TGTGCCAGCAGTGAAAGCAGGAACACAGATACGCAGTATTTT.

The genes are TRBV29-1 and TRBJ2-7; 15 positions match TRBD2. The CDR3 has 14 residues. Per germline, CDR1 SQVTM and CDR2 ANQGSEA. The J segment lost 3 bases and the V segment lost 4 bases, leaving 1 base of the junction unmatched. CDR3 DNA: TGCAGCGTTGGGACTAGCGGGGGGGGCTACGAGCAGTACTTC. As protein: CSVGTSGGGYEQYF.

The J gene is TRBJ1-1, the V gene TRBV20-1, with TRBD1 identical over 7 bases. Germline CDR1 reads DFQATT; CDR2 reads SNEGSKA (reference sequence). This CDR3 has 15 amino acids. The V segment lost 5 bases and the J segment 0 bases; nucleotides outside the gene matches: 9. The CDR3 loop is CSAPRGGVMNTEAFF. As DNA, the CDR3 is TGCAGTGCTCCCAGGGGGGGTGTTATGAACACTGAAGCTTTCTTT.

The chain has TRBV28 and TRBJ2-2; D not certain. Trimming cost V 7 bases and J 1 base, with 7 bases left between them. The CDR3 is made up of 13 amino acids. Looked up from germline, CDR1 is MDHEN and CDR2 is SYDVKM. CDR3 coding DNA: TGTGCCAGCATCGACCAGAACACCGGGGAGCTGTTTTTT. Protein sequence: CASIDQNTGELFF.

About this clonotype itself: The junction does not match germline at one end; this may be a read error. This chain uses TRBV6-6 with TRBJ1-5, with 7 bases identical to TRBD1. The CDR3 spans 16 residues. Germline assignment: CDR1 MNHNY and CDR2 SVGAGI (reference sequence). CDR3 sequence reads: CVSSSGQAMFNQPQHF. The CDR3 coding sequence is TGTGTCAGCAGTTCAGGACAGGCTATGTTCAATCAGCCCCAGCATTTT.

The table lists this clonotype with a count of one. V is TRBV5-6 and J is TRBJ2-7; 8 bases map to TRBD1. The CDR3 is 14 amino acids. With V trimmed by 4 bases and J by 4 bases, 7 bases remained unmatched. Germline CDR1 and CDR2: SGHDT and YYEEEE. The CDR3 spells CASSLFDRGYEQYF. The CDR3 bases are TGTGCCAGCAGCCTCTTCGACAGGGGATACGAGCAGTACTTC. The whole variable domain, remainder taken from reference TRBV5-6 and TRBJ2-7, is DAGVTQSPTHLIKTRGQQVTLRCSPKSGHDTVSWYQQALGQGPQFIFQYYEEEERQRGNFPDRFSGHQFPNYSSELNVNALLLGDSALYLCASSLFDRGYEQYFGPGTRLTVT.

This clonotype was seen many times. This rearrangement joins TRBV6-2 or TRBV6-3 to TRBJ2-3, with D possibly TRBD2 on 7 matching bases. The CDR3 is 15 residues long. Germline V lookup: CDR1 MNHEY, CDR2 SVGEGT. V was cut by 6 bases and J by 2 bases, with 15 bases left in between. CDR3 nucleotide sequence: TGTGCCAGCAGCCCCTGGGGGGGGCCCACAGATACGCAGTATTTT. Protein sequence: CASSPWGGPTDTQYF.

The V gene is TRBV7-2, the J gene TRBJ2-3; possibly TRBD2 for D (5 bases). V was clipped by 2 bases and J by 0 bases, with 15 bases between them. CDR3 length: 17 residues. Germline CDR1 reads SGHTA; CDR2 reads FQGNSA. The CDR3 protein is CASSLSGLLSSTDTQYF. The CDR3 nucleotides read TGTGCCAGCAGCTTATCCGGACTTTTATCTAGCACAGATACGCAGTATTTT.

This clonotype showed up many times. The CDR3: CASSYLQGLIYNEQFF. The CDR3 DNA reads as TGTGCCAGCAGCTATCTACAGGGGCTTATTTACAATGAGCAGTTCTTC. J is TRBJ2-1 and V is TRBV7-8, with 7 positions matching TRBD1. V was clipped by 4 bases and J by 4 bases; unmatched bases: 10. CDR3 length: 16 amino acids. Germline V gene data show CDR1 as SGHVS and CDR2 as FQNEAQ.

This clonotype was detected a few times. The gene calls are TRBV7-2 and TRBJ1-4; D is ambiguous. Germline V gene lookup returns CDR1 SGHTA and CDR2 FQGNSA. The CDR3 extends over 14 amino acids. Trimming cost V 7 bases and J 7 bases, with 16 bases left between them. The CDR3 DNA is TGTGCCAGCACCCATCCGGTAATCCGTGAAAAACTGTTTTTT. Translating gives CASTHPVIREKLFF.

The chain recombines TRBV7-6 with TRBJ2-1; tentatively, D is TRBD1 (5 bases). In germline, CDR1 is SGHVS, CDR2 FNYEAQ. This CDR3 comprises 13 residues. V lost 4 bases and J lost 3, with 7 bases in between. The CDR3 spells CASSSRVYNEQFF. As DNA, the CDR3 is TGTGCCAGCAGCTCCAGGGTCTACAATGAGCAGTTCTTC. The complete variable domain, with remaining parts taken from reference TRBV7-6 and TRBJ2-1, reads GAGVSQSPRYKVTKRGQDVALRCDPISGHVSLYWYRQALGQGPEFLTYFNYEAQQDKSGLPNDRFSAERPEGSISTLTIQRTEQRDSAMYRCASSSRVYNEQFFGPGTRLTVL.

The chain recombines TRBV5-6 with TRBJ2-7; D may be TRBD1 (6 bases). Germline values: CDR1 SGHDT, CDR2 YYEEEE. This CDR3 is 13 amino acids long. V was trimmed by 3 bases and J by 4 bases, leaving 11 bases between them. CDR3 in amino acids: CASSYGQQYEQYF. As DNA, the CDR3 is TGTGCCAGCAGCTACGGACAGCAATACGAGCAGTACTTC.

A few counts support this clonotype. V and J are TRBV5-5 and TRBJ2-7; TRBD2 is a possible D gene (6 bases). Trimming pared 2 bases from V and 3 bases from J, leaving 9 bases between. Germline V lookup: CDR1 SGHKS, CDR2 YYEKEE (reference sequence). The CDR3 contains 13 residues. The CDR3 DNA is TGTGCCAGCAGCTTCGGGGGAGACTACGAGCAGTACTTC. Translated: CASSFGGDYEQYF.

The genes are TRBV12-3 or TRBV12-4 and TRBJ1-1; a weak D match, TRBD1 (5 bases). Trimming stripped 7 bases from V and 4 bases from J, with 13 bases between. The CDR3 contains 13 residues. The CDR3 region is CASTTKQGTEAFF. Written as DNA, the CDR3 is TGTGCCAGCACCACAAAGCAGGGCACTGAAGCTTTCTTT.

V gene TRBV13 combines with J gene TRBJ1-6; D may be TRBD1 (5 bases). This CDR3 is built from 17 residues. V lost 5 bases and J 10 bases, leaving 24 bases between the germline ends. Per the germline V gene, CDR1 is PRHDT and CDR2 is FYEKMQ (reference sequence). CDR3 nucleotide sequence: TGTGCCAGCAGCCAGCTAAGGGGAGGGTGGGCAAGCTCACCCCTCCACTTT. Translation: CASSQLRGGWASSPLHF.

This clonotype has more than one count but fewer than ten. The chain joins TRBV4-2 to TRBJ1-1; 11 nucleotides agree with TRBD1. The V gene end was trimmed by 4 bases and the J gene end by 2 bases; junction bases not matched to a gene: 3. Looked up from germline, CDR1 is LGHNA and CDR2 is YNFKEQ. The CDR3 extends over 15 amino acids. DNA of the CDR3: TGTGCCAGCAGCCGAGGACAGGGGGCAAACACTGAAGCTTTCTTT. Translating it yields CASSRGQGANTEAFF.

The J gene is TRBJ1-4, the V gene TRBV2; D call uncertain. The CDR3 runs 12 residues. Trimming pared 4 bases from V and 10 bases from J, leaving 10 bases between. Per the germline V gene, CDR1 is SNHLY and CDR2 is FYNNEI. As DNA, the CDR3 is TGTGCCAGCAGTGCGGGGATTGGAAAACTGTTTTTT. Its translation is CASSAGIGKLFF.

In its sample, this clonotype was seen a few times. The chain joins TRBV4-1 to TRBJ2-6; D is perhaps TRBD1 (6 bases). Trimming took 1 base from V and 0 from J, leaving 7 bases between them. Germline CDR1 is MGHRA and CDR2 is YSYEKL. This CDR3 has 16 residues. In DNA form, the CDR3 reads TGCGCCAGCAGCCAAGCGACAGGCTCTGGGGCCAACGTCCTGACTTTC. It codes for CASSQATGSGANVLTF.

The chain uses TRBV12-3 or TRBV12-4 and TRBJ2-1; no definite D call. Trimming left V 6 bases short and J 6 bases short, with 15 bases between. There are 14 residues in the CDR3. The CDR3 nucleotides are TGTGCCAGCAGACCACCCGGGCGCGGCAATGAGCAGTTCTTC. Protein sequence: CASRPPGRGNEQFF.